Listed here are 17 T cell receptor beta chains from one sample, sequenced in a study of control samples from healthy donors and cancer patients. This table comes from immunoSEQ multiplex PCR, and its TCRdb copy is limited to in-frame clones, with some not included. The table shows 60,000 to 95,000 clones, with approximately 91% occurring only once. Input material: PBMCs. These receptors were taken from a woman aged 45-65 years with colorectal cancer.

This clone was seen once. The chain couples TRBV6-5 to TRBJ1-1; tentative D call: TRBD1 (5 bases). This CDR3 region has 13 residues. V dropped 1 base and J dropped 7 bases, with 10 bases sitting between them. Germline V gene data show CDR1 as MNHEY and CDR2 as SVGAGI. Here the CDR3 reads CASSYLGEGEAFF. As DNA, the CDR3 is TGTGCCAGCAGTTACTTGGGGGAGGGTGAAGCTTTCTTT.

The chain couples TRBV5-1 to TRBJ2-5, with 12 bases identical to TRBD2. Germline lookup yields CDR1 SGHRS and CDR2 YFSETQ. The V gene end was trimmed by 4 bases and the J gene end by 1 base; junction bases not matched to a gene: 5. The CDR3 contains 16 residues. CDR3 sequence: CASSTGLAGPQETQYF. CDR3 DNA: TGCGCCAGCAGCACCGGACTAGCGGGGCCCCAAGAGACCCAGTACTTC.

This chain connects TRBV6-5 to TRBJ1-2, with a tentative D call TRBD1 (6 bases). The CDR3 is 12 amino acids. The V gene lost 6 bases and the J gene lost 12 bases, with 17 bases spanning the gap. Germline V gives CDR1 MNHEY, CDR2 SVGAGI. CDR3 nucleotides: TGTGCCAGCAGAAACGGGGGGCTTCAAGACACCTTC. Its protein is CASRNGGLQDTF.

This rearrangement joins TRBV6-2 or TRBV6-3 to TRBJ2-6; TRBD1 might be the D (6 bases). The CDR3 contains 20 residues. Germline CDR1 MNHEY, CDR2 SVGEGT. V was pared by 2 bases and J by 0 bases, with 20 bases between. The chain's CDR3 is CASSYPVRTVRNSGANVLTF. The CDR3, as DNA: TGTGCCAGCAGTTACCCAGTGAGGACAGTTCGTAACTCTGGGGCCAACGTCCTGACTTTC.

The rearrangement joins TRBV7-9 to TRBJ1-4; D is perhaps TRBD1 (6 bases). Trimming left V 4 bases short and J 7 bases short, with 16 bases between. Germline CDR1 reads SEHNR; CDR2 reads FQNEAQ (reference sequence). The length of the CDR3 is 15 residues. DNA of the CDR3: TGTGCCAGCAGCTCAGGTCAGGGGCCTAGTGAAAAACTGTTTTTT. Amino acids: CASSSGQGPSEKLFF.

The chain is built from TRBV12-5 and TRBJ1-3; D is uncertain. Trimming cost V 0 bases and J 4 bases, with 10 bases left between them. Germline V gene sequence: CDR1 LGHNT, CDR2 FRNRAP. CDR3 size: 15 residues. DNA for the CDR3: TGTGCTAGTGGTTTGGTACCGGGGATAGGAAACACCATATATTTT. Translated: CASGLVPGIGNTIYF.

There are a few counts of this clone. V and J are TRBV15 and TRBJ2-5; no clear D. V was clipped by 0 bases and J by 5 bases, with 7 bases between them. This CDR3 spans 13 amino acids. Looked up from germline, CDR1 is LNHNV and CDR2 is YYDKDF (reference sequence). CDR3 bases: TGTGCCACCAGCAGAGATATCGCCGAGACCCAGTACTTC. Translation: CATSRDIAETQYF.

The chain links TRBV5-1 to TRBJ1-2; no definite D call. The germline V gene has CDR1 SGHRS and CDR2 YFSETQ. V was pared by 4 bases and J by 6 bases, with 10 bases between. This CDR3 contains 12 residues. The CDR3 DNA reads TGCGCCAGCAGCCTGCAAGGAGATGGCTACACCTTC. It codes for CASSLQGDGYTF.

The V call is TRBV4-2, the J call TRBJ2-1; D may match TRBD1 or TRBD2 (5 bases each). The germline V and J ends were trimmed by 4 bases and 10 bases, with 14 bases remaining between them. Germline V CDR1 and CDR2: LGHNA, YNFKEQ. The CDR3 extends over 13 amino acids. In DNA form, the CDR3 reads TGTGCCAGCAGCCGCAGCCGGGACCGGGAGCAGTTCTTC. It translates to CASSRSRDREQFF.

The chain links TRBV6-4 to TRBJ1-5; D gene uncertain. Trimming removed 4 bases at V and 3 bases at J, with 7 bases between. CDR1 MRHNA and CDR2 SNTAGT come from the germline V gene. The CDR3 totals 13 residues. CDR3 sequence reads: CASSVTVNQPQHF. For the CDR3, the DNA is TGTGCCAGCAGTGTTACAGTCAATCAGCCCCAGCATTTT.

The CDR3, as DNA: TGTGCCAGCAGTCCCGGGACGGATACCTACAATGAGCAGTTCTTC. Amino acid sequence: CASSPGTDTYNEQFF. V gene TRBV6-2 or TRBV6-3 combines with J gene TRBJ2-1; D possibly uses TRBD1 or TRBD2 (5 bases each). CDR3 length: 15 amino acids. Germline CDR1 reads MNHEY; CDR2 reads SVGEGT. V lost 5 bases and J lost 2, with 13 bases in between.

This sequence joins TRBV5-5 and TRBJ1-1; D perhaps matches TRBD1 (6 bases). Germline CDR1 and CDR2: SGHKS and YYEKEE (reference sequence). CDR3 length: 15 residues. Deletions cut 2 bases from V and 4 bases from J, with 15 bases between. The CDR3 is CASSFPQGGVTEAFF. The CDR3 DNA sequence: TGTGCCAGCAGCTTTCCCCAAGGGGGGGTCACTGAAGCTTTCTTT.

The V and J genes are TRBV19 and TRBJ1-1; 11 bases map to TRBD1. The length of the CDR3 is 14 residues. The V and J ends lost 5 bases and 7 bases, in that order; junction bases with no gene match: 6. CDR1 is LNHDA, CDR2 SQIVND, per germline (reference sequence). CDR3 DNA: TGTGCCAGTAGTCCGGACAGGGGGCCGTATGAAGCTTTCTTT. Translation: CASSPDRGPYEAFF.

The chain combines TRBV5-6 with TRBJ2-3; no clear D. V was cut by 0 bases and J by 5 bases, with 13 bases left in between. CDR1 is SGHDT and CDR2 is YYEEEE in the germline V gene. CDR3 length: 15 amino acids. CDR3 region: CASSLGTYKGDTQYF. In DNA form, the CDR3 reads TGTGCCAGCAGCTTGGGCACTTATAAAGGAGATACGCAGTATTTT.

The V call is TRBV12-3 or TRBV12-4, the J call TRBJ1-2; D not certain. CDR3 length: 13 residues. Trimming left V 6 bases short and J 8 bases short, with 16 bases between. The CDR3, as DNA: TGTGCCAGCAGCACTTATCTTAAATGGGGCTACACCTTC. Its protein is CASSTYLKWGYTF.

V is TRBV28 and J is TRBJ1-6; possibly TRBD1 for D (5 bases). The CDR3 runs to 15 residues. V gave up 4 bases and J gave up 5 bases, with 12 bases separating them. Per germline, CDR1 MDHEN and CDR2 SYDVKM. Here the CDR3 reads CASSYGGMDNSPLHF. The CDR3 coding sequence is TGTGCCAGCAGTTATGGGGGTATGGATAATTCACCCCTCCACTTT.

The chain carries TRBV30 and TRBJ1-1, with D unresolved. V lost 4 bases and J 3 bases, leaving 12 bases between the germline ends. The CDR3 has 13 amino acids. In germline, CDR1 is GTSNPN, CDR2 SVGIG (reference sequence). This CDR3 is CAWIRGLHTEAFF. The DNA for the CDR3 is TGTGCCTGGATTCGGGGATTGCACACTGAAGCTTTCTTT.